These 9 T cell receptor beta chains came from one sample sequenced in a study of T cells in narcolepsy. Assay: immunoSEQ multiplex PCR; the TCRdb copy retains only in-frame clones and omits some. The sample holds about 35,000 clones, about four fifths seen once. The sequenced sample was memory (CD45RA-) CD4+ T cells from blood. The origin of the receptors is a human donor in good health.

This chain connects TRBV9 to TRBJ2-1; D ambiguous. Germline loops: CDR1 SGDLS, CDR2 YYNGEE. The CDR3 has 17 amino acids. V was pared by 0 bases and J by 0 bases, with 13 bases between. CDR3: CASSVGRGSGSYNEQFF. The CDR3 nucleotides are TGTGCCAGCAGCGTAGGTCGAGGATCAGGCTCCTACAATGAGCAGTTCTTC.

The chain joins TRBV19 to TRBJ2-3; D gene ambiguous. Germline V gives CDR1 LNHDA, CDR2 SQIVND (reference sequence). The CDR3 consists of 13 residues. V lost 3 bases to trimming and J lost 1 base, with 5 bases between them. CDR3 sequence reads: CASSIQGTDTQYF. The CDR3 nucleotides read TGTGCCAGTAGTATCCAGGGCACAGATACGCAGTATTTT.

This clone is medium-sized in the sample. CDR3 DNA sequence: TGTGCCAGTAGTATGGAAAGGAACACTGAAGCTTTCTTT. It encodes CASSMERNTEAFF. This chain uses TRBV19 with TRBJ1-1, with D unresolved. V lost 3 bases, J lost 1 base, and 6 bases lay in between. The CDR3 loop spans 13 amino acids. The germline V gene encodes CDR1 LNHDA and CDR2 SQIVND (reference sequence).

A remark on this clone: This specimen includes other DNA sequences encoding the same CDR3. The chain joins TRBV6-5 to TRBJ1-3; D is unresolved. The CDR3 sequence is 14 residues long. V was pared by 7 bases and J by 0 bases, with 10 bases between. From germline, CDR1 is MNHEY and CDR2 SVGAGI. The CDR3 region is CASNSGRSGNTIYF. The CDR3 DNA reads as TGTGCCAGCAACTCGGGCCGCTCTGGAAACACCATATATTTT.

V gene TRBV6-5 combines with J gene TRBJ2-1; tentative D call: TRBD1 (6 bases). Deletions cut 4 bases from V and 0 bases from J, with 10 bases between. The length of the CDR3 is 15 residues. The V gene's germline CDR1 is MNHEY and CDR2 SVGAGI. CDR3 residues: CASSFDRSSYNEQFF. DNA of the CDR3: TGTGCCAGCAGTTTCGACAGGAGCTCCTACAATGAGCAGTTCTTC.

The V call is TRBV6-5, the J call TRBJ2-7; tentatively, D is TRBD1 (7 bases). The CDR3 length is 14 residues. Germline V gives CDR1 MNHEY, CDR2 SVGAGI. The V gene lost 5 bases and the J gene lost 2 bases, with 13 bases spanning the gap. This chain's CDR3 is CASSLQGGPYEQYF. The CDR3 region has the DNA TGTGCCAGCAGTCTTCAGGGGGGCCCCTACGAGCAGTACTTC.

By sample fraction, this clone is medium-sized (0.01 to 0.1%). The CDR3 is CASSRGQGYEQYF. The CDR3 DNA reads as TGCGCCAGCAGCCGCGGACAGGGCTACGAGCAGTACTTC. The rearrangement links TRBV4-1 to TRBJ2-7; 8 nucleotides align to TRBD1. V lost 4 bases and J lost 3; bases outside the gene matches: 2. The CDR3 covers 13 residues. The germline CDR1 and CDR2 sequences are MGHRA and YSYEKL.

The rearrangement uses TRBV7-9 and TRBJ2-5, with D unresolved. V lost 1 base to trimming and J lost 7 bases, with 13 bases between them. CDR1 SEHNR and CDR2 FQNEAQ come from the germline V gene (reference sequence). The length of the CDR3 is 14 residues. The CDR3 reads CASSLDPPWGTQYF. CDR3 bases: TGTGCCAGCAGCTTAGACCCCCCGTGGGGGACCCAGTACTTC.

The chain combines TRBV6-1 with TRBJ1-2; no clear D gene. Between the trimmed V and J ends, which lost 8 bases and 8 bases, there was a span of 18 bases. Germline V lookup: CDR1 MNHNS, CDR2 SASEGT. The CDR3 is 13 residues long. The CDR3 sequence: CASRLQVDEGYTF. CDR3 nucleotide sequence: TGTGCCAGCCGTCTCCAGGTGGATGAGGGCTACACCTTC.